This is a list of T cell receptor beta chains from one sample in a study of blood T cell repertoires in COVID-19. Using immunoSEQ multiplex PCR, the repertoire was profiled, and TCRdb retains in-frame clones only, with some absent. The sample shows 400,000 or so clones, about 92% of them seen only once. The sample was PBMCs or T cells enriched from blood (not recorded which). These TCRs come from a man in his late teens or twenties who had recovered from COVID-19. Each CDR3 is given with its conserved first and last residue. A D gene is named only where the DNA matches it firmly. A clone size is listed for some rows: how often the clone was seen (once, few, many), or a class if it is expanded.

v_gene	abundance	j_gene	len	d_gene	CDR3nt	CDR3aa
TRBV10-3	-	TRBJ1-1	14	TRBD1	TGTGCCATCAGATCGGGGACAGAGAACACTGAAGCTTTCTTT	CAIRSGTENTEAFF
TRBV4-1	-	TRBJ2-3	19	TRBD2	TGCGCCAGCAGCCAATGGCCCCTAGCGGGTGCCTCAAGAGTAGATACGCAGTATTTT	CASSQWPLAGASRVDTQYF
TRBV28	-	TRBJ1-2	12	-	TGTGCCAGCAGCAACGGGATGGATGGCTACACCTTC	CASSNGMDGYTF
TRBV9	once	TRBJ2-1	14	TRBD2	TGTGCCAGCAGCGGAAGGACTAGCCCCAATGAGCAGTTCTTC	CASSGRTSPNEQFF
TRBV3-1/TRBV3-2	-	TRBJ1-2	15	-	TGTGCCAGCAGCCAAGAAAAAGTTGGAGGCTATGGCTACACCTTC	CASSQEKVGGYGYTF
TRBV9	-	TRBJ1-1	16	-	TGTGCCAGCAGCCCTCGGGACACAGATATGAACACTGAAGCTTTCTTT	CASSPRDTDMNTEAFF
TRBV28	-	TRBJ2-7	12	-	TGTGCCAGCGACTCAAGCTCCTACGAGCAGTACTTC	CASDSSSYEQYF
TRBV5-8	-	TRBJ2-6	15	-	TGTGCCAGCAGCCGAGGATACTCTGGGGCCAACGTCCTGACTTTC	CASSRGYSGANVLTF
TRBV30	-	TRBJ1-2	15	-	TGTGCCTGGAGCATAACAGGGACCACTAACTATGGCTACACCTTC	CAWSITGTTNYGYTF
TRBV7-9	-	TRBJ2-2	19	TRBD1	TGTGCCAGCAGCTTCGGCTATCAGTCGGGACAGCCCAAAACCGGGGAGCTGTTTTTT	CASSFGYQSGQPKTGELFF
TRBV5-4	-	TRBJ1-4	15	TRBD1	TGTGCCAGCAGCACCCGGACAGGGGGCTATGAAAAACTGTTTTTT	CASSTRTGGYEKLFF
TRBV28	-	TRBJ1-2	15	TRBD1	TGTGCCAGCGCGCCCGGGCAGGGGGTGGTTTATGGCTACACCTTC	CASAPGQGVVYGYTF
TRBV9	-	TRBJ2-3	14	TRBD2	TGTGCCAGCAGCGTGGGGACTACCCCAGATACGCAGTATTTT	CASSVGTTPDTQYF
TRBV19	-	TRBJ2-2	12	-	TGTGCCAGTACAGGGTACACCGGGGAGCTGTTTTTT	CASTGYTGELFF
TRBV30	-	TRBJ1-6	13	-	TGTGCCTGGAGTCCCGACTTCCGTTCACCCCTCCACTTT	CAWSPDFRSPLHF
TRBV21-1	-	TRBJ2-7	15	-	TGTGCCAGCAGCAAAGGGGTTCGGGGGTCCCACGAGCAGTACTTC	CASSKGVRGSHEQYF
TRBV18	-	TRBJ1-5	14	-	TGTGCCAGCTCACCAGATAGCCAAAATCAGCCCCAGCATTTT	CASSPDSQNQPQHF